Listed below are T cell receptor beta chains from one sample, sequenced in a study of T-cell reconstitution after alpha-beta-depleted transplantation in children. TCRdb passed the PCR reads through MiXCR, listing each CDR3 protein once. The repertoire holds 400,000 to 450,000 distinct CDR3 sequences, with 43% as singletons. The material sequenced was PBMCs, taken before TCRalphabeta/CD19-depleted stem cell transplant. The source is a girl aged 2-10 years with aplastic anemia, due to receive a stem cell transplant. Each CDR3 is given without its conserved first and last residue. A D gene is named only where the DNA matches it firmly.

>TRBV20-1|.|TRBJ1-2
SATGSYGYT
>TRBV20-1|TRBD1|TRBJ1-5
SARASGQGGAQPQH
>TRBV29-1|TRBD1|TRBJ1-2
SVLGTGGSGYT
>TRBV3-1|.|TRBJ2-5
ASSQANTETQY
>TRBV5-5|.|TRBJ1-1
ASSWGPTADTEAF
>TRBV9|.|TRBJ1-3
ASSVVGTVSGNTIY
>TRBV20-1|TRBD2|TRBJ2-7
SARTSGRAPSVYEQY
>TRBV20-1|.|TRBJ2-5
SVLKGGETQY
>TRBV7-2|.|TRBJ2-7
ASGIQGSSEQY
>TRBV15|.|TRBJ2-7
ATSRDRDTVYEQY
>TRBV3-1|TRBD2|TRBJ2-7
ASSRGLTSGTYEQY
>TRBV6-1|.|TRBJ2-1
ASSEWRLSDNEQF
>TRBV4-1|TRBD2|TRBJ2-1
ASSSRTSGAFYNEQF
>TRBV20-1|.|TRBJ2-2
SARATLTGELF
>TRBV5-1|TRBD1|TRBJ2-7
ASTPRTGGSYEQY
>TRBV27|.|TRBJ2-3
ASSLGKGTDTQY
>TRBV6-2/TRBV6-3|TRBD2|TRBJ2-2
ASSSAGGLNTGELF
>TRBV2|.|TRBJ2-1
ASSGNEQF
>TRBV2|.|TRBJ2-7
ASRDSLGEQY
>TRBV5-1|.|TRBJ2-3
ASSPKSDTQY
>TRBV5-1|TRBD2|TRBJ2-2
ASSSTIGGGAATGELF
>TRBV9|.|TRBJ2-7
ASSPHQRSYEQY
>TRBV28|.|TRBJ1-3
GGWGALFGNTIY
>TRBV5-1|.|TRBJ2-7
ASSTKSMGPKSYEQY
>TRBV18|.|TRBJ1-1
ASSPGVSNTEAF
>TRBV15|.|TRBJ2-3
ATSRGDFADTQY
>TRBV6-5|.|TRBJ2-2
ASSYRAWGTSNTGELF
>TRBV12-3/TRBV12-4|.|TRBJ2-3
ASSLEGAGINTQY
>TRBV15|.|TRBJ1-5
ATSFDRNQPQH
>TRBV20-1|.|TRBJ1-2
SARDDNYGYT
>TRBV3-1|TRBD1|TRBJ1-3
ASRQARGSGNTIY
>TRBV20-1|TRBD2|TRBJ2-2
SARGGGRKDTGELF
>TRBV7-3|TRBD2|TRBJ2-1
ASSPGGGGREEQF
>TRBV5-1|.|TRBJ1-3
ASSPEKTGNTIY
>TRBV20-1|.|TRBJ2-7
SAPDPDKLAYEQY
>TRBV20-1|TRBD2|TRBJ2-7
SARVSGAYEQY
>TRBV29-1|.|TRBJ2-3
SVAIAGTDTQY
>TRBV29-1|.|TRBJ2-7
SVEDYEQS
>TRBV20-1|.|TRBJ2-7
SASSQVFEQY
>TRBV20-1|.|TRBJ2-3
SARDASVPTDTQY
>TRBV20-1|TRBD1|TRBJ1-5
SATTGTGGNQPQH
>TRBV28|TRBD1|TRBJ2-2
ASGTIGTGKGAGELF
>TRBV7-9|TRBD1|TRBJ1-5
ASSGQGLIQPQH
>TRBV7-2|.|TRBJ2-7
ASSLNYASRYYEQY
>TRBV5-1|TRBD1|TRBJ1-6
ASSLDGDRASPLH
>TRBV19|.|TRBJ2-5
ASSPSDVLETQY
>TRBV5-1|TRBD1|TRBJ1-6
ASSPDRADSPLH
>TRBV7-9|.|TRBJ2-7
ASSLGQGISEQY
>TRBV18|.|TRBJ2-4
ASSPRTPENIQY
>TRBV7-2|.|TRBJ2-3
ASSGRDTQY
>TRBV7-9|.|TRBJ2-7
ASSPKGPYEQY
>TRBV12-3/TRBV12-4|.|TRBJ2-3
ASIGQSSLGAGDTQY
>TRBV6-2/TRBV6-3|.|TRBJ2-3
ASRYDGTDTQY
>TRBV2|TRBD2|TRBJ2-3
ASQVSGRAADTQY
>TRBV7-9|TRBD1|TRBJ1-1
ACSFTGTGGSTEAF
>TRBV9|.|TRBJ2-7
ASSGLRGGEQY
>TRBV5-4|.|TRBJ2-3
ASSPPDRDGPTDTQY